This T cell receptor beta chain was found in a study of cytomegalovirus exposure and HLA in healthy donors. With 60 Vbeta and 13 Jbeta primers, the PCR was carried out. Only in-frame clones appear in the TCRdb table, and some are missing; sequencing was by immunoSEQ multiplex PCR. The sample has 100,000 or so clones; approximately 84% are singletons. This CDR3 region has 15 residues. With V trimmed by 0 bases and J by 3 bases, 3 bases remained unmatched. The germline V gene encodes CDR1 LGHNA and CDR2 YNFKEQ. This TCR was sampled from a man between 18 and 29 years old in good health and CMV-seronegative. The chain has TRBV4-2 and TRBJ2-7, with TRBD2 matching over 9 bases. Input material: PBMCs. CDR3 residues: CASSQETSGHYEQYF. DNA of the CDR3: TGTGCCAGCAGCCAAGAAACTAGCGGGCACTACGAGCAGTACTTC.